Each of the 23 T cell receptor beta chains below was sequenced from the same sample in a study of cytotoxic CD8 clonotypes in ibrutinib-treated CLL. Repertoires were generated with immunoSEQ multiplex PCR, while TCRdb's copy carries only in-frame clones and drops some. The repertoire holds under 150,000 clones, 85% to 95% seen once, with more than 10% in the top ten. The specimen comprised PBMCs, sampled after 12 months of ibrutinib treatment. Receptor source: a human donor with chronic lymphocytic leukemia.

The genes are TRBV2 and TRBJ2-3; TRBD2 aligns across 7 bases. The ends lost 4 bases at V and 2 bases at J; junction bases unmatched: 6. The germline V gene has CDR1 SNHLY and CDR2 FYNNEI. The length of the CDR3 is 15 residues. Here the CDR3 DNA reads TGTGCCAGCAGTGGTGGCGGGAGCGCCACAGATACGCAGTATTTT. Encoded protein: CASSGGGSATDTQYF. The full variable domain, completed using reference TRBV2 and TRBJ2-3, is EPEVTQTPSHQVTQMGQEVILRCVPISNHLYFYWYRQILGQKVEFLVSFYNNEISEKSEIFDDQFSVERPDGSNFTLKIRSTKLEDSAMYFCASSGGGSATDTQYFGPGTRLTVL.

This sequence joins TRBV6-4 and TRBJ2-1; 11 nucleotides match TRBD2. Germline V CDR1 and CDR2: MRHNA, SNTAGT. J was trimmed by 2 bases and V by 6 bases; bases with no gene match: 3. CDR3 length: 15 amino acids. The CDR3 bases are TGTGCCAGCAGGAAGACTAGCGGGACCTACAATGAGCAGTTCTTC. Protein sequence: CASRKTSGTYNEQFF.

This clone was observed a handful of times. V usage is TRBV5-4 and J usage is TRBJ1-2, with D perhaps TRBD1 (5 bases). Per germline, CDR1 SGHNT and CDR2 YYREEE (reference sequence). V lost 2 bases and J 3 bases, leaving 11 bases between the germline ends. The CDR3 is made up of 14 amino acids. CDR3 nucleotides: TGTGCCAGCAGCTTACAGGACACCGACTATGGCTACACCTTC. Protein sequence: CASSLQDTDYGYTF.

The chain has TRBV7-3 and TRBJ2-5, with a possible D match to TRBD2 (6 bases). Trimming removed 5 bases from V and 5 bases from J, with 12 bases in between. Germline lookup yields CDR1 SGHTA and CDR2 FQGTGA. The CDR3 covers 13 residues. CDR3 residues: CASSPTGEETQYF. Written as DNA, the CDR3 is TGTGCCAGCAGCCCGACGGGAGAGGAGACCCAGTACTTC.

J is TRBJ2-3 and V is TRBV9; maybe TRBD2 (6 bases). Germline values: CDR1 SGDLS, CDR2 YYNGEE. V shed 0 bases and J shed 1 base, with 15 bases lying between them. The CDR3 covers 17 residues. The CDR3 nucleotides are TGTGCCAGCAGCGTAGAGGGTCTAACTAGCCGCACAGATACGCAGTATTTT. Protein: CASSVEGLTSRTDTQYF.

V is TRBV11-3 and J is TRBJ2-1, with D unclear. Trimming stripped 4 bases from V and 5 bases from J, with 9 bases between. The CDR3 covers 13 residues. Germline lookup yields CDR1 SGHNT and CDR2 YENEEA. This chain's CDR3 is CASSSTANNEQFF. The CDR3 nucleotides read TGTGCCAGCAGCTCGACCGCGAACAATGAGCAGTTCTTC.

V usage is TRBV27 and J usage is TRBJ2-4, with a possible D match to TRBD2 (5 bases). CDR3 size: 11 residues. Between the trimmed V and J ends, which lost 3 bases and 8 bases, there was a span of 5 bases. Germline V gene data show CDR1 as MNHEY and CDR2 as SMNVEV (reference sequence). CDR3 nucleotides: TGTGCCAGCAGTTTCGGGGACATTCAGTACTTC. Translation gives CASSFGDIQYF.

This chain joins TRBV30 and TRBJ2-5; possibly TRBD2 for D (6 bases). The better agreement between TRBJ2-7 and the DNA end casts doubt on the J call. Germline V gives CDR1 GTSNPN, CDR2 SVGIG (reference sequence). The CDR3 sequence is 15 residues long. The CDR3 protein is CAWSVRRGTSYEQYF. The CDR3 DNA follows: TGTGCCTGGAGTGTACGACGGGGGACCTCCTACGAGCAGTACTTC.

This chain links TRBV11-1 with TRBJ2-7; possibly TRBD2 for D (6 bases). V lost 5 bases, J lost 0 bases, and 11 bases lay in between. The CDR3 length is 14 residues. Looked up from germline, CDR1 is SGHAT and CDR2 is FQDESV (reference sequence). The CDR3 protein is CASSPGLSSYEQYF. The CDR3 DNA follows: TGTGCCAGCAGCCCGGGACTGAGCTCCTACGAGCAGTACTTC.

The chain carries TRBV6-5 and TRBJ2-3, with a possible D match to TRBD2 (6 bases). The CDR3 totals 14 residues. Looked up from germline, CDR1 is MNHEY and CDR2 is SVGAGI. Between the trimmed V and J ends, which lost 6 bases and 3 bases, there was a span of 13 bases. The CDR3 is CASSSWGETDTQYF. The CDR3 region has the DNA TGTGCCAGCAGCTCCTGGGGGGAGACAGATACGCAGTATTTT.

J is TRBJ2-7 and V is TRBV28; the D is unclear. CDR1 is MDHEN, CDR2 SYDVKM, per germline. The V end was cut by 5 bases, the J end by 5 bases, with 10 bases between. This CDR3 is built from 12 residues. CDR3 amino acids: CASSARPDEQYF. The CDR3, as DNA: TGTGCCAGCAGTGCACGTCCCGACGAGCAGTACTTC.

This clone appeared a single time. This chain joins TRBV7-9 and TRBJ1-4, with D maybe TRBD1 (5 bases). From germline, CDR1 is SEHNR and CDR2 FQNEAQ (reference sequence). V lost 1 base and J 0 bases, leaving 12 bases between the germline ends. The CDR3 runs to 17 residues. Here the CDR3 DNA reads TGTGCCAGCAGCTTAGTAGGACACGGGGCAACTAATGAAAAACTGTTTTTT. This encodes CASSLVGHGATNEKLFF.

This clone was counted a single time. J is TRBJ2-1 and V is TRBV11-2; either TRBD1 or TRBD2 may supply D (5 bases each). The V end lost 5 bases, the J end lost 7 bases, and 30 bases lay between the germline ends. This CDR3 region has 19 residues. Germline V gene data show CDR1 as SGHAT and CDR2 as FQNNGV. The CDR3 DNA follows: TGTGCCAGCAGCCCCCTCCACGGGACGGGAACGCTACCGGGGAATGAGCAGTTCTTC. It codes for CASSPLHGTGTLPGNEQFF.

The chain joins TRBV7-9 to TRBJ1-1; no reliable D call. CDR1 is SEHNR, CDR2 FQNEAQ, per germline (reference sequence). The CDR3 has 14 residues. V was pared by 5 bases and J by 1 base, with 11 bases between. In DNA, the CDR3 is TGTGCCAGCAGCCCAGGAACGAGGAACACTGAAGCTTTCTTT. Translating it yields CASSPGTRNTEAFF.

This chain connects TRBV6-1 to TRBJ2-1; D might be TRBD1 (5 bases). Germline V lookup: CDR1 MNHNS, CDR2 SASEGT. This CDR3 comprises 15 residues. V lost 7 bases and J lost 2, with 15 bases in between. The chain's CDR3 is CASISSRDAYNEQFF. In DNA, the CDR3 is TGTGCCAGCATATCCTCCAGGGATGCCTACAATGAGCAGTTCTTC.

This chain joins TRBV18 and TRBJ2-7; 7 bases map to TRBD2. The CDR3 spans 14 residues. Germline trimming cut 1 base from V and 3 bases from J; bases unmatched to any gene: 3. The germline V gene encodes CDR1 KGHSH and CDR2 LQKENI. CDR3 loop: CASSPQGGNYEQYF. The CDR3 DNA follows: TGTGCCAGCTCACCACAGGGAGGGAACTACGAGCAGTACTTC.

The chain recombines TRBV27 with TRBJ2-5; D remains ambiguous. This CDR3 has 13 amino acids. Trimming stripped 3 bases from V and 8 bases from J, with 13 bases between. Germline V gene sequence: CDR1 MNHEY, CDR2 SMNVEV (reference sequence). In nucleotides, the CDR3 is TGTGCCAGCAGTTTCCCCCCCCCAAGCACCCAGTACTTC. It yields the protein CASSFPPPSTQYF.

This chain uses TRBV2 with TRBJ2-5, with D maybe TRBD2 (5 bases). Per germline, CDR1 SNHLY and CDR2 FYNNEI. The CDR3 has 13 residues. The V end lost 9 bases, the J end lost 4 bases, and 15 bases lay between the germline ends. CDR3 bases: TGTGCCAGAGGGCCCTCCCGGGGAGAGACCCAGTACTTC. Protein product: CARGPSRGETQYF. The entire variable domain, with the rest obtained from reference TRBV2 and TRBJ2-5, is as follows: EPEVTQTPSHQVTQMGQEVILRCVPISNHLYFYWYRQILGQKVEFLVSFYNNEISEKSEIFDDQFSVERPDGSNFTLKIRSTKLEDSAMYFCARGPSRGETQYFGPGTRLLVL.

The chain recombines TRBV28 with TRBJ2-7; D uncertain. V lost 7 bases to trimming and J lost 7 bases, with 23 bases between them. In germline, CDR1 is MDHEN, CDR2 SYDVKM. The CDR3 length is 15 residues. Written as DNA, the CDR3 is TGTGCCAGCACCTTCCCCCGGACGGGTAGTGTAGAGCAGTACTTC. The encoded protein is CASTFPRTGSVEQYF.

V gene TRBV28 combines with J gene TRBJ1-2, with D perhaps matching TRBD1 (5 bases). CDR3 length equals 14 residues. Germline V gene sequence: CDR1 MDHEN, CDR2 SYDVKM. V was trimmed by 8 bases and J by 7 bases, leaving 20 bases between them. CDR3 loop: CASQLGQGSSGYTF. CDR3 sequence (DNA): TGTGCCAGCCAGTTAGGCCAGGGCTCAAGTGGCTACACCTTC.

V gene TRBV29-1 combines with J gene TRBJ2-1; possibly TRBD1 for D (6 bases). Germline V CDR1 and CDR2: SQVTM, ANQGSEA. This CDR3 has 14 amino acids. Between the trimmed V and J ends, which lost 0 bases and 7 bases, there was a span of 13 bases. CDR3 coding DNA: TGCAGCGTTGAAGATCAGAACAGGGCGAATGAGCAGTTCTTC. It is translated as CSVEDQNRANEQFF.

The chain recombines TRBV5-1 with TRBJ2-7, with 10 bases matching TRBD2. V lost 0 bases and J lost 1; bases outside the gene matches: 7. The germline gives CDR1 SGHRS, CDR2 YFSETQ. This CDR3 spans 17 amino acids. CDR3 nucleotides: TGCGCCAGCAGCTTGGCTCTAGCGGGAGAAAAATCCTACGAGCAGTACTTC. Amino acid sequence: CASSLALAGEKSYEQYF.

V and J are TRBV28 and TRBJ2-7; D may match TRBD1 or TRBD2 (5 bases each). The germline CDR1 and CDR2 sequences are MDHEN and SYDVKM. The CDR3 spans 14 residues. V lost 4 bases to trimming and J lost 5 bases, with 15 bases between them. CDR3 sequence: CASSSSGTGNEQYF. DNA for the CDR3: TGTGCCAGCAGTTCCTCCGGGACGGGCAACGAGCAGTACTTC.